This TCR beta chain was identified in a study of CD8+CD57+ T cells in acquired aplastic anemia (dated by TCRdb to the late 2010s). With respect to the entire study: Extracted DNA from sorted CD4+ and CD8+ cells averaged around 3.2 ug, ranging from roughly 0.2 to 30 ug. Mean read counts for healthy donor samples were about 10 million for CD4+ cells and 11.0 million for CD8+ cells. Points the paper makes about the study in general: Although some 28 CD8+ CDR3 sequences were shared by patients and controls, these sequences appeared highly expressed in patients and within the immunodominant clones of patients. No significant difference in CD8+ Simpson's diversity was found between patients and healthy controls (P=0.060).

In the study, sorted CD4+ and CD8+ blood T cells from patients with severe aplastic anemia and from healthy subjects underwent deep sequencing of TCR repertoires. Ficoll-Paque density gradient centrifugation was used to isolate peripheral blood mononuclear cells. Before DNA was extracted, CD4+ and CD8+ T cells were sorted using either FACS or magnetic beads. The sample holds a few counts of this clonotype. Its antigen specificity is not known. Per-base quality was not reported, and no clone a single base away is much larger than it. Profiling of TCR beta VDJ combinations and CDR3 sequences used genomic DNA as the template. TCR repertoire sequencing was run on an Illumina HiSeq 2000. As for the original processing: Repertoires were assessed using TRBV/TRBJ rearrangement plots, CDR3 size and DJ length profiles, and Simpson's diversity index. The most abundant DNA sequence in the deep sequencing data was defined as the immunodominant clone. CDR3 amino acid sequences were screened for sharing across subjects and compared with published repertoires and the VDJdb database. TCRdb passed the public sequencing reads through fastp at Q25 and MiXCR, retaining productive beta sequences. Each entry merges the rows of one CDR3 protein and shows their most common DNA and genes. TCRdb's processing, not the authors', yielded these V and J calls. The sample table contains about 220,000 distinct CDR3 sequences; only one count was recorded for roughly 33% of them. Of the sample, about 1.1% falls within the top ten clones.

CDR3 length: 18 amino acids, cysteine to phenylalanine. CDR3 DNA is the only sequence kept; it has 54 bases, read in frame from the first base. As encoded in the germline V gene (reference sequence), CDR1 is SGHNT while CDR2 is YYREEE. V and J are trimmed by 4 bases and 6 bases, and the gene matches miss 18 bases of the junction. Sequenced material: sorted CD4+, CD8+, or CD8+CD57+ T cells (not recorded which) from PBMCs. The chain is made from TRBV5-4 and TRBJ2-3, with TRBD2 matching 9 junction bases. The TCR originated in a human donor in good health, serving as a control. The CDR3 corresponds to CASSPPWEASGIGDTQYF. The bases read TGTGCCAGCAGCCCCCCATGGGAGGCTAGCGGGATTGGGGATACGCAGTATTTT. Supplemented by the reference TRBV5-4 and TRBJ2-3 proteins around the CDR3, the complete variable domain is ETGVTQSPTHLIKTRGQQVTLRCSSQSGHNTVSWYQQALGQGPQFIFQYYREEENGRGNFPPRFSGLQFPNYSSELNVNALELDDSALYLCASSPPWEASGIGDTQYFGPGTRLTVL.